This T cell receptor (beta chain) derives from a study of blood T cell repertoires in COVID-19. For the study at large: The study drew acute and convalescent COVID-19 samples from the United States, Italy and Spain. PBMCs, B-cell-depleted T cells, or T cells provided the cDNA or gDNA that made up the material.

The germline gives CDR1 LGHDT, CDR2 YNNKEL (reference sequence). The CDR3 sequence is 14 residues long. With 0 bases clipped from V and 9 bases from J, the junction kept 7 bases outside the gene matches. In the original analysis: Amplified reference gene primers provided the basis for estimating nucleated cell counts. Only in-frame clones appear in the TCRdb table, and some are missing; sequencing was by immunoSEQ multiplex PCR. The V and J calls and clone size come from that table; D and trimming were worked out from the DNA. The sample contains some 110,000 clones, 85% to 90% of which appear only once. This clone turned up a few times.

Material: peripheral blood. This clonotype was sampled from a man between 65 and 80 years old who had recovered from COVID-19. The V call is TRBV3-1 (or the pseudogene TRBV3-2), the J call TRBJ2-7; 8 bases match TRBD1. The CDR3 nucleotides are TGTGCCAGCAGCCAAGACAGGGGGCGCAGGGGGCAGTACTTC. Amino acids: CASSQDRGRRGQYF.